One T cell receptor beta chain is described in this entry. These data originate in a study of cytomegalovirus exposure and HLA in healthy donors. Use of 60 Vbeta and 13 Jbeta primers characterized the PCR. TCRdb's copy holds only in-frame clones and misses some; the assay was immunoSEQ multiplex PCR. This table holds about 190,000 clones, approximately 80% found once. V lost 6 bases, J lost 4 bases, and 13 bases lay in between. Germline V gene lookup returns CDR1 WSHSY and CDR2 SAAADI. This CDR3 has 14 residues. V usage is TRBV10-2 and J usage is TRBJ2-1; D call uncertain. This clonotype originated in a woman in her twenties or thirties in good health and CMV-seronegative. The specimen sequenced was PBMCs. The CDR3 region is CASRFIEAYNEQFF. In nucleotides, the CDR3 is TGCGCCAGCAGGTTTATAGAGGCTTACAATGAGCAGTTCTTC.